The rows below give T cell receptor beta chains drawn from one sample of a study of T cell responses to AZD1222 COVID-19 vaccine. TCRdb's copy holds only in-frame clones and misses some; the assay was immunoSEQ multiplex PCR. The table lists around 100,000 clones, approximately 89% of them singletons. This specimen consisted of peripheral blood, obtained 28 days after the second AZD1222 dose. The source of these receptors is an adult who received the AZD1222 COVID-19 vaccine. The CDR3 runs from the conserved cysteine through the conserved F or W. D genes are given only for firm matches. Expanded clones get a size class; other rows say once, few or many, or leave the size out.

>NA|NA|TRBJ1-2|15|TRBV11-3
CASSLDNRDVRGRTF
TGTGCCAGCAGCTTAGATAACAGAGACGTCAGAGGGAGGACCTTC
>NA|NA|TRBJ1-6|13|TRBV5-6
CASSLIDNSPLHF
TGTGCCAGCAGCTTGATTGATAATTCACCCCTCCACTTT
>TRBD1|once|TRBJ1-5|15|TRBV10-3
CAISESGQGNQPQHF
TGTGCCATCAGTGAGTCAGGACAGGGCAATCAGCCCCAGCATTTT
>NA|NA|TRBJ1-1|14|TRBV5-1
CASSLWVETTEAFF
TGCGCCAGCAGCTTGTGGGTCGAGACCACTGAAGCTTTCTTT
>NA|NA|TRBJ1-2|15|TRBV7-2
CASSLGSGVGYGYTF
TGTGCCAGCAGCTTAGGGTCAGGGGTTGGCTATGGCTACACCTTC
>NA|NA|TRBJ1-6|15|TRBV5-6
CASSFTGFQNSPLHF
TGTGCCAGCAGCTTTACAGGGTTCCAGAATTCACCCCTCCACTTT
>TRBD1|NA|TRBJ2-1|15|TRBV3-1/TRBV3-2
CASSKGQGGYNEQFF
TGTGCCAGCAGCAAAGGACAGGGGGGGTACAATGAGCAGTTCTTC
>NA|NA|TRBJ1-1|12|TRBV6-1
CASKASSVEAFF
TGTGCCAGCAAAGCGTCTTCTGTTGAAGCTTTCTTT
>NA|NA|TRBJ1-1|16|TRBV21-1
CASSNGGGPGNTEAFF
TGTGCCAGCAGCAACGGCGGGGGCCCGGGGAACACTGAAGCTTTCTTT
>NA|NA|TRBJ1-2|15|TRBV6-1
CASSEGAGLGYGYTF
TGTGCCAGCAGTGAAGGGGCAGGGCTGGGGTATGGCTACACCTTC
>NA|once|TRBJ1-2|14|TRBV10-3
CAISDGSKDYGYTF
TGTGCCATCAGTGACGGCAGTAAGGACTATGGCTACACCTTC
>TRBD2|NA|TRBJ2-5|15|TRBV7-9
CASSTSTSALETQYF
TGTGCCAGCAGCACCTCGACTAGCGCCCTGGAGACCCAGTACTTC
>NA|NA|TRBJ2-1|15|TRBV19
CASSKQGWSYNEQFF
TGTGCCAGTAGTAAACAGGGTTGGTCCTACAATGAGCAGTTCTTC
>NA|NA|TRBJ1-2|13|TRBV12-3/TRBV12-4
CASSWGIEYGYTF
TGTGCCAGCAGTTGGGGGATTGAGTATGGCTACACCTTC
>NA|NA|TRBJ2-7|15|TRBV5-1
CASSLGDTAGYEQYF
TGCGCCAGCAGCTTGGGGGACACGGCCGGCTACGAGCAGTACTTC
>NA|NA|TRBJ2-1|15|TRBV7-9
CASSLAPQTYNEQFF
TGTGCCAGCAGCTTAGCGCCCCAGACTTACAATGAGCAGTTCTTC
>NA|NA|TRBJ1-5|16|TRBV19
CASSIGIQGYNQPQHF
TGTGCCAGTAGTATAGGGATTCAAGGCTACAATCAGCCCCAGCATTTT
>NA|once|TRBJ2-7|15|TRBV30
CAWSVSSGGYYEQYF
TGTGCCTGGAGTGTATCTAGTGGGGGTTATTACGAGCAGTACTTC
>NA|NA|TRBJ1-4|15|TRBV10-3
CAISESQELNEKLFF
TGTGCCATCAGTGAGTCCCAGGAACTTAATGAAAAACTGTTTTTT
>TRBD1|NA|TRBJ1-4|19|TRBV3-1/TRBV3-2
CASSQDTGGLGSDNEKLFF
TGTGCCAGCAGCCAAGATACAGGGGGCCTAGGATCTGATAATGAAAAACTGTTTTTT
>NA|NA|TRBJ2-3|14|TRBV7-3
CASSYDGEADTQYF
TGTGCCAGCAGTTATGACGGAGAAGCAGATACGCAGTATTTT
>NA|NA|TRBJ1-4|12|TRBV7-9
CATGDTDEKLFF
TGTGCCACCGGGGACACCGATGAAAAACTGTTTTTT
>NA|NA|TRBJ1-4|15|TRBV25-1
CASSETTLTNEKLFF
TGTGCCAGCAGTGAAACGACACTGACTAATGAAAAACTGTTTTTT
>TRBD1|NA|TRBJ1-1|16|TRBV9
CASSVEQGIALTEAFF
TGTGCCAGCAGCGTAGAACAGGGGATAGCGCTTACTGAAGCTTTCTTT
>NA|NA|TRBJ1-1|12|TRBV18
CASSLIGTEAFF
TGTGCCAGCTCGCTAATCGGGACTGAAGCTTTCTTT
>NA|NA|TRBJ1-1|13|TRBV18
CASSPLTGTEAFF
TGTGCCAGCTCACCACTTACCGGGACAGAAGCTTTCTTT
>NA|NA|TRBJ2-2|13|TRBV10-3
CAIRPGYSGELFF
TGTGCCATCAGGCCAGGGTATTCCGGGGAGCTGTTTTTT
>TRBD1|NA|TRBJ2-2|16|TRBV5-4
CASSPTGGRLDGELFF
TGTGCCAGCAGCCCAACAGGGGGCCGGCTGGACGGGGAGCTGTTTTTT
>NA|NA|TRBJ1-6|12|TRBV7-9
CASSTRDSPLHF
TGTGCCAGCAGCACCAGGGATTCACCCCTCCACTTT
>TRBD1|NA|TRBJ2-5|16|TRBV7-6
CASSQGQVLYQETQYF
TGTGCCAGCAGCCAAGGACAGGTTTTGTACCAAGAGACCCAGTACTTC
>NA|once|TRBJ1-1|16|TRBV6-6
CPIREGRYDFDTEAFF
TGTCCAATCAGGGAGGGTCGGTATGATTTTGACACTGAAGCTTTCTTT
>NA|NA|TRBJ1-1|14|TRBV19
CASRQTGLNSEAFF
TGTGCCAGTAGACAGACAGGATTGAACAGTGAAGCTTTCTTT
>NA|NA|TRBJ1-3|16|TRBV6-4
CASSTGHHRSGNTIYF
TGTGCCAGCAGTACCGGACACCACCGCTCTGGAAACACCATATATTTT
>NA|NA|TRBJ1-1|13|TRBV19
CASSISEWTEAFF
TGTGCCAGTAGTATAAGTGAATGGACTGAAGCTTTCTTT
>NA|NA|TRBJ1-4|14|TRBV11-2
CASSLDLVGKKLFF
TGTGCCAGCAGCTTAGATCTCGTTGGGAAGAAACTGTTTTTT
>TRBD1|NA|TRBJ1-3|14|TRBV10-3
CATKTGGSGNTIYF
TGTGCCACCAAGACAGGGGGCTCTGGAAACACCATATATTTT
>TRBD1|NA|TRBJ1-2|15|TRBV27
CASSSPGTANYGYTF
TGTGCCAGCAGTTCCCCCGGGACAGCTAACTATGGCTACACCTTC
>NA|once|TRBJ1-4|16|TRBV5-5
CASSLLDPGRDEKLFF
TGTGCCAGCAGCTTGCTGGACCCGGGACGGGACGAAAAACTGTTTTTT
>TRBD2|NA|TRBJ2-5|14|TRBV7-9
CASSPPGGGETQYF
TGTGCCAGCAGCCCCCCGGGGGGAGGGGAGACCCAGTACTTC
>NA|NA|TRBJ1-3|15|TRBV28
CASRLDRSLGNTIYF
TGTGCCAGCAGACTGGACAGAAGCCTTGGAAACACCATATATTTT
>NA|NA|TRBJ2-7|17|TRBV21-1
CASSKARVGVGTYEQYF
NA
>NA|NA|TRBJ2-7|19|TRBV21-1
CASSKSGDRASRGSYEQYF
TGTGCCAGCAGCAAATCTGGGGACAGGGCGTCTAGGGGCTCCTACGAGCAGTACTTC
>TRBD1|NA|TRBJ2-7|13|TRBV5-1
CASSPTGIFEQYF
TGCGCCAGCAGCCCGACAGGGATCTTCGAGCAGTACTTC
>TRBD1|NA|TRBJ2-1|15|TRBV6-2/TRBV6-3
CASSYSSTGANEQFF
TGTGCCAGCAGTTACTCCTCAACAGGGGCCAATGAGCAGTTCTTC
>NA|NA|TRBJ1-5|13|TRBV24-1
CATSDRTSRPQHF
TGTGCCACCAGCGACAGGACCTCCCGGCCCCAGCATTTT
>NA|NA|TRBJ1-3|14|TRBV2
CASSEGNSGNTIYF
TGTGCCAGCAGTGAGGGAAACTCTGGAAACACCATATATTTT
>TRBD1|NA|TRBJ2-1|14|TRBV7-8
CASSSDRVYNEQFF
TGTGCCAGCAGCTCGGACAGGGTCTACAATGAGCAGTTCTTC
>NA|NA|TRBJ1-3|16|TRBV2
CASSDLSVPTGNTIYF
TGTGCCAGCAGTGATTTGAGTGTGCCTACCGGAAACACCATATATTTT
>NA|NA|TRBJ2-3|14|TRBV5-1
CASSDRNPTDTQYF
TGCGCCAGCTCCGACAGGAACCCCACAGATACGCAGTATTTT
>NA|NA|TRBJ1-5|15|TRBV7-2
CASSLGGREYQPQHF
TGTGCCAGCAGCTTAGGCGGCAGGGAGTATCAGCCCCAGCATTTT
>NA|NA|TRBJ2-3|13|TRBV24-1
CATSMGGGDTQYF
TGTGCCACCAGTATGGGGGGCGGGGATACGCAGTATTTT
>NA|NA|TRBJ2-1|14|TRBV9
CASSVGTVTNEQFF
TGTGCCAGCAGCGTAGGGACTGTGACCAATGAGCAGTTCTTC
>NA|NA|TRBJ1-2|14|TRBV7-9
CASSLTATGNGYTF
TGTGCCAGCAGCTTAACGGCTACTGGGAATGGCTACACCTTC